This T cell receptor (beta chain) was identified in a study of T cell changes during pregnancy in multiple sclerosis. This table comes from immunoSEQ multiplex PCR, and its TCRdb copy is limited to in-frame clones, with some not included. The repertoire holds 90,000 to 100,000 clones, with around 90% as singletons. With V trimmed by 6 bases and J by 6 bases, 12 bases remained unmatched. The CDR3 covers 16 residues. The germline V gene has CDR1 LNHDA and CDR2 SQIVND (reference sequence). Sample: peripheral blood, taken after pregnancy. This receptor was obtained from a female donor in good health, enrolled as a control in a pregnancy study. J is TRBJ2-7 and V is TRBV19; 12 bases align to TRBD2. The CDR3 DNA reads TGTGCCAGTAGCTTGACTAGCGGGAGTAGTTCTGGCGAGCAGTACTTC. This sequence encodes CASSLTSGSSSGEQYF.